This TCR beta chain stems from a study of technical replicates of blood from a handful of donors. The CDR3 runs 15 residues. V lost 0 bases, J lost 0 bases, and 10 bases lay in between. CDR1 and CDR2 from the germline V gene are SGDLS and YYNGEE. The table came from immunoSEQ multiplex PCR; TCRdb's copy has only in-frame clones and leaves some out. The sample carries about 49,000 clones, about 94% recorded once. The TCR comes from a human donor in good health. Some clones in this sample may be carry-over from other donors' samples. Sequencing used PBMCs. The gene calls are TRBV9 and TRBJ2-7; possible D gene TRBD2, 5 bases. The CDR3 reads CASSVGVANSYEQYF. The DNA for the CDR3 is TGTGCCAGCAGCGTAGGGGTAGCGAACTCCTACGAGCAGTACTTC.